The sequence of this T cell receptor (beta chain) was determined in a study of T cell responses to AZD1222 COVID-19 vaccine. Points from the study as a whole: White British donors predominated, females outnumbered males, and clonal diversity was possibly underestimated. Without day 14 samples, only post-peak T cell repertoires were studied.

Second-dose recipients at about 4 or about 12 weeks were treated as one pooled group. Measured with immunoSEQ multiplex PCR; TCRdb has only the in-frame clones, and not every one. This table holds over 130,000 clones, about 92% found once. The CDR3 sequence is 14 residues long. V was pared by 8 bases and J by 2 bases, with 7 bases of the junction left unmatched. CDR1 is SNHLY and CDR2 is FYNNEI in the germline V gene. For this clone: Its antigen is undetermined.

The chain employs TRBV2 and TRBJ1-2; 8 nucleotides match TRBD1. The source material was peripheral blood, sampled 28 days after the second AZD1222 dose. The TCR was taken from an adult who received the AZD1222 COVID-19 vaccine. The CDR3 region has the DNA TGTGCCAGCCACAAGACAGGGGCGAACTATGGCTACACCTTC. It yields the protein CASHKTGANYGYTF.